This paragraph covers one TCR beta chain sequence. Patients who underwent sequencing had shown CD8+CD57+ cell expansion by flow cytometry. According to the study, genomic DNA was the template for TCR beta VDJ and CDR3 profiling. Each CDR3 protein is one row after TCRdb ran MiXCR on the reads. The table includes a few hundred thousand distinct CDR3 sequences, about 80% detected once. The record originates from a study of CD8+CD57+ T cells in acquired aplastic anemia. The V gene's germline CDR1 is SGDLS and CDR2 YYNGEE. V was pared by 2 bases and J by 5 bases, with 19 bases between. The CDR3 is made up of 16 amino acids.

This receptor was identified in a human donor with aplastic anemia. The rearrangement links TRBV9 to TRBJ1-2; D might be TRBD1 (6 bases). The specimen sequenced was sorted CD4+, CD8+, or CD8+CD57+ T cells (not recorded which) from PBMCs. The CDR3 spells CASSVEGDGPVYGYTF. The CDR3 coding sequence is TGTGCCAGCAGCGTGGAGGGGGACGGGCCAGTATATGGCTACACCTTC.